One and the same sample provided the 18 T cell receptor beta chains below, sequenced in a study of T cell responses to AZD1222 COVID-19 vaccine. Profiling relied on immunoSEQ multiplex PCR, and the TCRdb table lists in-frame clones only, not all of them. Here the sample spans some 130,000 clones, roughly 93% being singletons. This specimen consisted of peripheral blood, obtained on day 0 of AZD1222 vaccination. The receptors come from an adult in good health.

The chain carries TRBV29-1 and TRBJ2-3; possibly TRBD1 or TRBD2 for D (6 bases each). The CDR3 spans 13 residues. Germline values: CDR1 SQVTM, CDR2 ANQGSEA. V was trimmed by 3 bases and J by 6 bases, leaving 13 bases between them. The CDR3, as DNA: TGCAGCGTTGATCCGGTAGGGGGGGATACGCAGTATTTT. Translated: CSVDPVGGDTQYF.

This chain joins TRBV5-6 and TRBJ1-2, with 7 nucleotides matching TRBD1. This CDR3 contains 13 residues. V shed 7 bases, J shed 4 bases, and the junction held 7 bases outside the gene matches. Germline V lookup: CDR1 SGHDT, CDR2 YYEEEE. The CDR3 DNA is TGTGCCAGCTATGACAGGGTAATCTATGGCTACACCTTC. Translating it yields CASYDRVIYGYTF.

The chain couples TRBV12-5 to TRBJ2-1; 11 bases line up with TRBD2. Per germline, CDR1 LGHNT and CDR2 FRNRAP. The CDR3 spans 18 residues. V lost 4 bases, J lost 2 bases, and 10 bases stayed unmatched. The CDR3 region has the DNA TGTGCTAGTGGTTCCCAAGTGACTAGCGGGATACCCTACAATGAGCAGTTCTTC. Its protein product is CASGSQVTSGIPYNEQFF.

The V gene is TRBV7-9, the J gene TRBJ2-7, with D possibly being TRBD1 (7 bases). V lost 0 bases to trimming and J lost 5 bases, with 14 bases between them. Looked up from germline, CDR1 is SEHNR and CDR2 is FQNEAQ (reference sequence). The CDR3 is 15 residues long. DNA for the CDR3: TGTGCCAGCAGCTTAGCCCACAGGGGCGGGGACGAGCAGTACTTC. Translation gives CASSLAHRGGDEQYF.

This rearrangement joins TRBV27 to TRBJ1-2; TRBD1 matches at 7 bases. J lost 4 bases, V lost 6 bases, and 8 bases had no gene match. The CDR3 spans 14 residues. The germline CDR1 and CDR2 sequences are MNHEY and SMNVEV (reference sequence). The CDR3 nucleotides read TGTGCCAGCAGCCATGGACAGGTGGGCTATGGCTACACCTTC. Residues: CASSHGQVGYGYTF.

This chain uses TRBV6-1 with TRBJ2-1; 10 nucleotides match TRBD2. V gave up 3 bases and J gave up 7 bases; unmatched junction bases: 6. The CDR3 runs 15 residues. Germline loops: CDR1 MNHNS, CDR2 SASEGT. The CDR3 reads CASSEASGSPNEQFF. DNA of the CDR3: TGTGCCAGCAGTGAGGCTAGCGGGAGCCCAAATGAGCAGTTCTTC.

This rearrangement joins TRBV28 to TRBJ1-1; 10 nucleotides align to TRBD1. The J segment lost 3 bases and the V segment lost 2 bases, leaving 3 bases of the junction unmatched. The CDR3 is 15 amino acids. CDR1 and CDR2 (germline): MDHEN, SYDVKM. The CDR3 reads CASSLAGTGDTEAFF. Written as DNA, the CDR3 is TGTGCCAGCAGTTTAGCCGGGACAGGGGACACTGAAGCTTTCTTT.

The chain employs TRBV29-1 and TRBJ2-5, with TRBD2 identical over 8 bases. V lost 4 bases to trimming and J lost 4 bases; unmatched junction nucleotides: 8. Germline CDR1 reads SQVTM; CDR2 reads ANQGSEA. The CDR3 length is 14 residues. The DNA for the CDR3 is TGCAGCGTTGCCAGCGGGAGCGTTAGAGAGACCCAGTACTTC. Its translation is CSVASGSVRETQYF.

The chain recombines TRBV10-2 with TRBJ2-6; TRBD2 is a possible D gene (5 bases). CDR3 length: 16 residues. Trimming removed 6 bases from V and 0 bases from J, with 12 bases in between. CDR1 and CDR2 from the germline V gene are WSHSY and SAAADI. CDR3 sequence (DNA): TGCGCCAGCAGCTCCGGACGGGACTCTGGGGCCAACGTCCTGACTTTC. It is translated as CASSSGRDSGANVLTF.

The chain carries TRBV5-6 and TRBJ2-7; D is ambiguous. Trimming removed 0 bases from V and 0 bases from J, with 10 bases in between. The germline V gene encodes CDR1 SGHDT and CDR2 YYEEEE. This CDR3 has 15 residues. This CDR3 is CASSLGPYDSYEQYF. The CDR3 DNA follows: TGTGCCAGCAGCTTGGGCCCCTACGACTCCTACGAGCAGTACTTC.

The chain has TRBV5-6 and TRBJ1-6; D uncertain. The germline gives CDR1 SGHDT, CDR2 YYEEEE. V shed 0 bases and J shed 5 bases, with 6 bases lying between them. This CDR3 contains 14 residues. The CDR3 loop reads CASSLGRNNSPLHF. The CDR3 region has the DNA TGTGCCAGCAGCTTGGGGCGGAATAATTCACCCCTCCACTTT.

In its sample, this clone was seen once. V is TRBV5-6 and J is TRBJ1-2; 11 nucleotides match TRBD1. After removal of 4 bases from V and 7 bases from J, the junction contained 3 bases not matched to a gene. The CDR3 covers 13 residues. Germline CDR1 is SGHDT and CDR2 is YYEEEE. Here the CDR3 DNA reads TGTGCCAGCAGCGCGGACAGGGGGCTTGGCTACACCTTC. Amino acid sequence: CASSADRGLGYTF.

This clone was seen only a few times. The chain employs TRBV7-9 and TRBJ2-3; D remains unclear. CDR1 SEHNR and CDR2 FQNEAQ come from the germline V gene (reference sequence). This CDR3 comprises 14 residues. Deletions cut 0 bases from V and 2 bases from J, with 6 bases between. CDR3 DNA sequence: TGTGCCAGCAGCTTAGCTCTAATCACAGATACGCAGTATTTT. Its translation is CASSLALITDTQYF.

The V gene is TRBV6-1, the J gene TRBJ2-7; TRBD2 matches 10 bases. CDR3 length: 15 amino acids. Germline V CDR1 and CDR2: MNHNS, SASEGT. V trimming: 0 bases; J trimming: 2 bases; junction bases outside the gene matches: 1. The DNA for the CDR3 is TGTGCCAGCAGTGAAGCTGGGACTAGCGCCTACGAGCAGTACTTC. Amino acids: CASSEAGTSAYEQYF.

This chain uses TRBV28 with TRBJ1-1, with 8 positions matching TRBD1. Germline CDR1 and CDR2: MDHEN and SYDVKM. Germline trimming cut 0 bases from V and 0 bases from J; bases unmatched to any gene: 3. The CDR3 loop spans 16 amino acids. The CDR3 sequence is CASSLWQGAMNTEAFF. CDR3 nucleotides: TGTGCCAGCAGTTTATGGCAGGGGGCTATGAACACTGAAGCTTTCTTT.

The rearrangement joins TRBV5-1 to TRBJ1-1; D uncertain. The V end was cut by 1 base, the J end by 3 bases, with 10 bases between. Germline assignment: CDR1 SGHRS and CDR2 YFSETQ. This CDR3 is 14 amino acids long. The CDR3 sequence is CASSLNTEDTEAFF. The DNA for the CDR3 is TGCGCCAGCAGCTTGAACACAGAGGACACTGAAGCTTTCTTT.

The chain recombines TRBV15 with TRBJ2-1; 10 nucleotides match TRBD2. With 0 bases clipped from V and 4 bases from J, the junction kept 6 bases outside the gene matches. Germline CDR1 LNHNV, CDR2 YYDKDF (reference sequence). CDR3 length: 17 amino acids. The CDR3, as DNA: TGTGCCACCAGCAGAGATGAGCGGGAGGGCTTGTACAATGAGCAGTTCTTC. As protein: CATSRDEREGLYNEQFF.

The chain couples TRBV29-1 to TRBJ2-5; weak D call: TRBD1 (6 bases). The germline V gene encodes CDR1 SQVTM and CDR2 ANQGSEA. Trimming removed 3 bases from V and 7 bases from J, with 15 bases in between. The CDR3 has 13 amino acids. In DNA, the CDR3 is TGCAGCGTTGACGAAGGGGGAAGCGTGACCCAGTACTTC. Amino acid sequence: CSVDEGGSVTQYF.